This is a list of T cell receptor beta chains from one sample in a study of CD8 T cells in ankylosing spondylitis. One entry per CDR3 protein, called by TCRdb with MiXCR from the 5' RACE reads. Of about 330,000 distinct CDR3 sequences detected, 7% to 9% appear once; the ten largest clones hold 13% to 15%. The sequencing sample was made of blood, either unsorted or a sorted T cell fraction (not recorded which). The receptors stem from a male donor with ankylosing spondylitis. Both conserved end residues are part of each CDR3. D genes are given only for firm matches. Part of the rows lack a size; the others show once, few, many or a class for expanded clones.

d_call: .
v_call: TRBV7-3
clone_size: few
j_call: TRBJ2-2
cdr3_nt: TGTGCCAGCAGCGCTGTCCAGGGCACCGGGGAGCTGTTTTTT
cdr3_aa: CASSAVQGTGELFF

d_call: .
v_call: TRBV6-1
clone_size: .
j_call: TRBJ2-5
cdr3_nt: TGTGCCAGCAGTGCCGGGCTCAACCAAGAGACCCAGTACTTC
cdr3_aa: CASSAGLNQETQYF

d_call: .
v_call: TRBV5-5
clone_size: .
j_call: TRBJ1-2
cdr3_nt: TGTGCCAGCAGCTTTCTTACATCCTATGGCTACACCTTC
cdr3_aa: CASSFLTSYGYTF

d_call: .
v_call: TRBV5-5
clone_size: many
j_call: TRBJ2-1
cdr3_nt: TGTGCCAGCAGCTTGGGGGGGGACTTTTACAATGAGCAGTTCTTC
cdr3_aa: CASSLGGDFYNEQFF

d_call: .
v_call: TRBV7-3
clone_size: many
j_call: TRBJ1-1
cdr3_nt: TGTGCCAGCAGCCAAACACGGAACACTGAAGCTTTCTTT
cdr3_aa: CASSQTRNTEAFF

d_call: TRBD1
v_call: TRBV5-5
clone_size: .
j_call: TRBJ2-3
cdr3_nt: TGTGCCAGCAGCTTGGCCTACAGGGGCCGGGGGTATTTT
cdr3_aa: CASSLAYRGRGYF

d_call: .
v_call: TRBV6-5
clone_size: few
j_call: TRBJ1-1
cdr3_nt: TGTGCCAGCAGTTACAACGGACAGAGAACTGAAGCTTTCTTT
cdr3_aa: CASSYNGQRTEAFF

d_call: .
v_call: TRBV12-3/TRBV12-4
clone_size: .
j_call: TRBJ2-7
cdr3_nt: TGTGCCAGCAAGCTCAGCGGGCACCCCTACGAGCAGTACTTC
cdr3_aa: CASKLSGHPYEQYF

d_call: .
v_call: TRBV10-3
clone_size: many
j_call: TRBJ2-2
cdr3_nt: TGTGCCATCGGTGGGTTGGACACCGGGGAGCTGTTTTTT
cdr3_aa: CAIGGLDTGELFF

d_call: TRBD2
v_call: TRBV5-1
clone_size: .
j_call: TRBJ2-3
cdr3_nt: TGCGCCAGCAGCTTAGCGGGAGGTATCACAGATACGCAGTATTTT
cdr3_aa: CASSLAGGITDTQYF

d_call: TRBD2
v_call: TRBV2
clone_size: many
j_call: TRBJ2-1
cdr3_nt: TGTGCCAGCAAGGGGACTAGCTTTTATGGGCAGTTCTTC
cdr3_aa: CASKGTSFYGQFF

d_call: .
v_call: TRBV5-1
clone_size: .
j_call: TRBJ2-7
cdr3_nt: TGCGCCAGCAGCTTGGGACAGCCTAACGAGCAGTACTTC
cdr3_aa: CASSLGQPNEQYF

d_call: .
v_call: TRBV18
clone_size: .
j_call: TRBJ1-1
cdr3_nt: TGTGCCAGCTCACCACTAGGGAGGTTTGAAGCTTTCTTT
cdr3_aa: CASSPLGRFEAFF

d_call: TRBD2
v_call: TRBV27
clone_size: .
j_call: TRBJ2-7
cdr3_nt: TGTGCCAGCAGTAACGATAGCGGGAACGAGCAGTACTTC
cdr3_aa: CASSNDSGNEQYF

d_call: .
v_call: TRBV20-1
clone_size: .
j_call: TRBJ2-1
cdr3_nt: TGCAGTGCTATCGGTCTAGGGTACAATGAGCAGTTCTTC
cdr3_aa: CSAIGLGYNEQFF

d_call: .
v_call: TRBV12-3/TRBV12-4
clone_size: many
j_call: TRBJ2-1
cdr3_nt: TGTGCCAGCAGTCTGAATGAGCAGTTCTTC
cdr3_aa: CASSLNEQFF

d_call: .
v_call: TRBV7-9
clone_size: .
j_call: TRBJ2-7
cdr3_nt: TGTGCCAGCAGCTTACCACAGGGAGAGGGTACCTACGAGCAGTACTTC
cdr3_aa: CASSLPQGEGTYEQYF

d_call: .
v_call: TRBV7-9
clone_size: few
j_call: TRBJ2-7
cdr3_nt: TGTGCCAGCTCCCCTGGAACCTACGAGCAGTACTTC
cdr3_aa: CASSPGTYEQYF

d_call: .
v_call: TRBV7-3
clone_size: .
j_call: TRBJ2-3
cdr3_nt: TGTGCCAGCAGCTTTGACGACCGTAGCACAGATACGCAGTATTTT
cdr3_aa: CASSFDDRSTDTQYF

d_call: TRBD2
v_call: TRBV18
clone_size: many
j_call: TRBJ2-1
cdr3_nt: TGTGCCAGCTCACCAAAAGGGGGGCTAGCGGGATCGGTCAGTGAGCAGTTCTTC
cdr3_aa: CASSPKGGLAGSVSEQFF

d_call: TRBD2
v_call: TRBV28
clone_size: .
j_call: TRBJ2-2
cdr3_nt: TGTGCCGCGTCCTTTGGCGGGAGAGATGTCGGGGAGCTGTTTTTT
cdr3_aa: CAASFGGRDVGELFF

d_call: TRBD2
v_call: TRBV11-1
clone_size: few
j_call: TRBJ2-3
cdr3_nt: TGTGCCAGCAGCTCGATAGCGGGCGTGACAGATACGCAGTATTTT
cdr3_aa: CASSSIAGVTDTQYF

d_call: .
v_call: TRBV5-6
clone_size: few
j_call: TRBJ2-6
cdr3_nt: TGTGCCAGCAGCTTGGGTTTTCCGAACTCTGGGGCCAACGTCCTGACTTTC
cdr3_aa: CASSLGFPNSGANVLTF

d_call: .
v_call: TRBV7-2
clone_size: few
j_call: TRBJ2-3
cdr3_nt: TGTGCCAGCAGCTTAGTCGCGGGAACTAGCACAGATACGCAGTATTTT
cdr3_aa: CASSLVAGTSTDTQYF

d_call: .
v_call: TRBV5-1
clone_size: .
j_call: TRBJ2-3
cdr3_nt: TGCGCCAGCAGCTTGAGGATCTCTTCCACAGATACGCAGTATTTT
cdr3_aa: CASSLRISSTDTQYF

d_call: TRBD2
v_call: TRBV5-1
clone_size: few
j_call: TRBJ2-3
cdr3_nt: TGCGCCAGCAGCCAAGACCGGGAGGGCGGCACAGATACGCAGTATTTT
cdr3_aa: CASSQDREGGTDTQYF

d_call: .
v_call: TRBV12-3/TRBV12-4
clone_size: .
j_call: TRBJ1-5
cdr3_nt: TGTGCCAGCAGCGTAACTAATCAGCCCCAGCATTTT
cdr3_aa: CASSVTNQPQHF

d_call: TRBD2
v_call: TRBV12-3/TRBV12-4
clone_size: few
j_call: TRBJ2-7
cdr3_nt: TGTGCCAGCAGGTTGGGGACTACCTACGAGCAGTACTTC
cdr3_aa: CASRLGTTYEQYF

d_call: TRBD2
v_call: TRBV4-1
clone_size: few
j_call: TRBJ2-1
cdr3_nt: TGCGCCAGCAGCCAAGGAAGCGGGAGCGAGCAGTTCTTC
cdr3_aa: CASSQGSGSEQFF

d_call: TRBD2
v_call: TRBV7-9
clone_size: .
j_call: TRBJ2-1
cdr3_nt: TGTGCCAGCAGCCCGCCGAAGTTGCGGGAGGGCTACAATGAGCAGTTCTTC
cdr3_aa: CASSPPKLREGYNEQFF

d_call: TRBD1
v_call: TRBV4-1
clone_size: many
j_call: TRBJ2-3
cdr3_nt: TGCGCCAGCAGCCAAGTAGTGTCAGGGGGTGGATTAGATACGCAGTATTTT
cdr3_aa: CASSQVVSGGGLDTQYF

d_call: .
v_call: TRBV3-1
clone_size: few
j_call: TRBJ1-2
cdr3_nt: TGTGCCAGCAGCCGAAAGGGACGGGCCCCTAGTGGCTACACCTTC
cdr3_aa: CASSRKGRAPSGYTF

d_call: TRBD2
v_call: TRBV14
clone_size: many
j_call: TRBJ2-5
cdr3_nt: TGTGCCAGCAGCCCCCACCGTGGAGCGGGAGGTCAAGAGACCCAGTACTTC
cdr3_aa: CASSPHRGAGGQETQYF

d_call: .
v_call: TRBV7-9
clone_size: .
j_call: TRBJ1-3
cdr3_nt: TGTGCCAGCAGCTTAGTTTCAGGCGGAAACACCATATATTTT
cdr3_aa: CASSLVSGGNTIYF

d_call: .
v_call: TRBV24-1
clone_size: few
j_call: TRBJ2-3
cdr3_nt: TGTGCCACCAGTGATCAGGTCAGGGGTACAGATACGCAGTATTTT
cdr3_aa: CATSDQVRGTDTQYF

d_call: .
v_call: TRBV4-3
clone_size: few
j_call: TRBJ2-1
cdr3_nt: TGCGCCAGCAGCCAGGATAGGGCAGGGGTGGGGACCAATGAGCAGTTCTTC
cdr3_aa: CASSQDRAGVGTNEQFF

d_call: TRBD2
v_call: TRBV7-3
clone_size: few
j_call: TRBJ2-5
cdr3_nt: TGTGCCAGCAGCTTAGTTGCGGGAGAGGGGACCCAGTACTTC
cdr3_aa: CASSLVAGEGTQYF

d_call: TRBD1
v_call: TRBV12-3/TRBV12-4
clone_size: few
j_call: TRBJ2-6
cdr3_nt: TGTGCCAGCAGGCAGACAGGGGGTCTTCGCTCTGGGGCCAACGTCCTGACTTTC
cdr3_aa: CASRQTGGLRSGANVLTF

d_call: .
v_call: TRBV7-9
clone_size: .
j_call: TRBJ1-1
cdr3_nt: TGTGCCAGCACCATGGACTTGGGGAGAATGAACACTGAAGCTTTCTTT
cdr3_aa: CASTMDLGRMNTEAFF

d_call: .
v_call: TRBV28
clone_size: .
j_call: TRBJ2-7
cdr3_nt: TGTGCCAGCAGTATCGCAGGGGTAGCCTACGAGCAGTACTTC
cdr3_aa: CASSIAGVAYEQYF

d_call: TRBD2
v_call: TRBV27
clone_size: .
j_call: TRBJ2-1
cdr3_nt: TGTGCCAGCAGTGGACTAGCGTCTGGTGAGCAGTTCTTC
cdr3_aa: CASSGLASGEQFF